The next 15 T cell receptor beta chains were all read from a single sample in a study of neurological immune-mediated disorders. MiXCR, applied by TCRdb to the 5' RACE reads, yields one record per CDR3 protein. The table records fewer than 45,000 distinct CDR3 sequences, about 6% of them present only once. The sequenced sample was CD4+ T cells from blood. These receptors came from a middle-aged woman in good health.

The table lists this clonotype with many counts. This rearrangement joins TRBV6-6 to TRBJ2-2, with 8 bases aligning to TRBD2. The germline V gene encodes CDR1 MNHNY and CDR2 SVGAGI (reference sequence). This CDR3 region has 14 residues. With V trimmed by 4 bases and J by 8 bases, 6 bases remained unmatched. The CDR3 region is CASSSREGPGELFF. The CDR3 DNA sequence: TGTGCCAGCAGTTCACGGGAGGGCCCTGGGGAGCTGTTTTTT.

This clonotype was seen many times. This chain connects TRBV5-1 to TRBJ1-2; 12 nucleotides line up with TRBD1. Trimming cost V 4 bases and J 8 bases; bases outside gene matches: 9. There are 15 residues in the CDR3. Germline V gene sequence: CDR1 SGHRS, CDR2 YFSETQ. CDR3 in amino acids: CASSPGGTGGAGYTF. Here the CDR3 DNA reads TGCGCCAGCAGCCCGGGTGGGACAGGGGGCGCCGGCTACACCTTC.

This clonotype was counted ten times or more. V is TRBV6-5 and J is TRBJ2-3, with 14 bases identical to TRBD2. V dropped 3 bases and J dropped 4; count of bases not matched to a gene: 9. The germline V gene encodes CDR1 MNHEY and CDR2 SVGAGI. This CDR3 is built from 18 residues. CDR3 coding DNA: TGTGCCAGCAGTTATGCCGGGACTAGCGGGAGAGGTGCAGATACGCAGTATTTT. Protein product: CASSYAGTSGRGADTQYF.

This clonotype was detected many times. This chain uses TRBV9 with TRBJ2-2, with 9 bases aligning to TRBD2. The CDR3 is made up of 16 amino acids. CDR1 SGDLS and CDR2 YYNGEE come from the germline V gene. Trimming cost V 0 bases and J 2 bases; bases outside gene matches: 2. The CDR3 loop is CASSVGLADNTGELFF. The CDR3 DNA reads TGTGCCAGCAGCGTAGGACTAGCGGATAACACCGGGGAGCTGTTTTTT.

This clonotype showed up many times. V gene TRBV29-1 combines with J gene TRBJ2-7, with D possibly TRBD2 on 6 matching bases. The V end was cut by 4 bases, the J end by 6 bases, with 16 bases between. Per the germline V gene, CDR1 is SQVTM and CDR2 is ANQGSEA. This CDR3 has 13 amino acids. The CDR3: CSVGDFDLGEQYF. DNA for the CDR3: TGCAGCGTTGGGGACTTCGACCTCGGCGAGCAGTACTTC.

This clonotype has at least ten counts. The chain links TRBV5-1 to TRBJ2-1; 8 bases fit TRBD1. The CDR3 sequence is 13 residues long. The J segment lost 9 bases and the V segment lost 2 bases, leaving 4 bases of the junction unmatched. From germline, CDR1 is SGHRS and CDR2 YFSETQ. The CDR3 is CASSFAGGAEQFF. CDR3 sequence (DNA): TGCGCCAGCAGCTTCGCAGGGGGCGCTGAGCAGTTCTTC.

At least ten counts were recorded for this clonotype. This chain joins TRBV29-1 and TRBJ2-1; no reliable D call. Trimming took off 4 bases at V and 5 bases at J, with 15 bases between the two ends. Germline loops: CDR1 SQVTM, CDR2 ANQGSEA. The CDR3 loop spans 14 amino acids. The CDR3 here is CSVVPPGRHNEQFF. CDR3 DNA sequence: TGCAGCGTTGTCCCACCAGGACGGCACAATGAGCAGTTCTTC.

This clonotype was recorded many times. J is TRBJ2-5 and V is TRBV4-1; D possibly corresponds to TRBD1 (6 bases). This CDR3 comprises 17 residues. Germline V gives CDR1 MGHRA, CDR2 YSYEKL. V lost 0 bases to trimming and J lost 9 bases, with 23 bases between them. The CDR3 coding sequence is TGCGCCAGCAGCCAAGAAATTGGGGGCGATCTTAGGCGGGCCCAGTACTTC. Translation: CASSQEIGGDLRRAQYF.

The sample holds many counts of this clonotype. The V call is TRBV9, the J call TRBJ2-1, with 10 bases that match TRBD2. V trimming: 4 bases; J trimming: 0 bases; junction bases outside the gene matches: 7. Germline CDR1 reads SGDLS; CDR2 reads YYNGEE. This CDR3 contains 17 residues. CDR3 amino acids: CASSPRLAGSSYNEQFF. CDR3 nucleotide sequence: TGTGCCAGCAGCCCCAGACTAGCGGGTAGCTCCTACAATGAGCAGTTCTTC.

The sample holds many counts of this clonotype. This sequence joins TRBV9 and TRBJ2-1, with 12 bases identical to TRBD2. Trimming at V came to 0 bases and at J to 3 bases, leaving 4 bases not matched to a gene. Germline CDR1 and CDR2: SGDLS and YYNGEE. This CDR3 spans 17 amino acids. CDR3 nucleotide sequence: TGTGCCAGCAGCGTAGGGTCTAGCGGGAGGGACTACAATGAGCAGTTCTTC. Amino acids: CASSVGSSGRDYNEQFF.

This clonotype has at least ten counts. The V call is TRBV12-3 or TRBV12-4, the J call TRBJ2-1; D may be TRBD2 (5 bases). The CDR3 has 17 residues. Trimming stripped 5 bases from V and 8 bases from J, with 25 bases between. The CDR3 spells CASSLGTGVLVIDEQFF. The CDR3 region has the DNA TGTGCCAGCAGTCTTGGTACCGGGGTACTAGTTATTGATGAGCAGTTCTTC.

This clonotype came up many times. V is TRBV29-1 and J is TRBJ2-1; 10 bases fit TRBD2. Germline CDR1 and CDR2: SQVTM and ANQGSEA. The CDR3 spans 16 residues. J was trimmed by 4 bases and V by 2 bases; bases with no gene match: 8. CDR3: CSVERGAGGVYNEQFF. The CDR3 region has the DNA TGCAGCGTTGAACGGGGAGCGGGAGGGGTATACAATGAGCAGTTCTTC.

This clonotype was seen at least ten times. This chain links TRBV28 with TRBJ2-3; 9 bases match TRBD2. The CDR3 totals 14 residues. Per germline, CDR1 MDHEN and CDR2 SYDVKM. The ends lost 3 bases at V and 5 bases at J; junction bases unmatched: 3. CDR3 DNA sequence: TGTGCCAGCAGTTTTAGCGGGGGTCGAGATACGCAGTATTTT. Encoded protein: CASSFSGGRDTQYF.

The table lists this clonotype with many counts. The chain is built from TRBV5-1 and TRBJ2-7; D might be TRBD1 or TRBD2, each matching 5 bases. The CDR3 runs to 13 residues. The germline V gene has CDR1 SGHRS and CDR2 YFSETQ. V lost 7 bases and J lost 1, with 12 bases in between. In DNA, the CDR3 is TGCGCCAGCTGCCGGGACGCGTCCTACGAGCAGTACTTC. It codes for CASCRDASYEQYF.

This clonotype was counted many times. The V call is TRBV29-1, the J call TRBJ2-7, with 10 bases matching TRBD2. From germline, CDR1 is SQVTM and CDR2 ANQGSEA. This CDR3 contains 14 residues. V lost 5 bases, J lost 7 bases, and 11 bases stayed unmatched. The CDR3: CSVLGPSGRSEQYF. The CDR3 DNA reads as TGCAGCGTTTTAGGCCCTAGCGGGAGATCGGAGCAGTACTTC.